This record looks at one TCR beta chain sequence and its context. There is no known antigen for this receptor. No per-base quality is available; no much larger clone lies one base away. This sample stems from a study of shared clonotypes between healthy human individuals (TCRdb year 2020). With regard to the full study: A couple of women and a few men aged 18 to 49 years were included in the cohort. Between about 0.94 and 8.9 billion PBMCs per donor were obtained by leukapheresis. Per donor, three plates each were used for CD4 naive and CD4 memory, two for CD8 naive, and one for CD8 memory. To estimate repertoire size and how much clonotypes are shared between individuals, the study performed deep sequencing of blood TCR repertoires from roughly five healthy adults. To increase sequencing depth and limit assay-specific biases, different laboratories used diverse techniques to prepare libraries and sequence TCR repertoires. General conclusions and limits of the study: Sampling was limited to blood, and TCR repertoires in tissue likely differ from TCR repertoires in blood. Based on pairwise subsampling, the degree of clonotype sharing among donors was expected to be affected by sequencing depth. The small number of donors limited the genetic and exposure-history diversity represented. Clonotypes shared by all four sorted-subset donors showed higher generation probabilities than non-shared clonotypes. Incomplete sequencing was indicated by rarefaction of sorted-subset datasets, despite the large sequencing depth. Across several donors, around 5% of naive CD4, approximately 4% of naive CD8, 2.3% of memory CD4, and 0.4% of memory CD8 clonotypes were shared. Larger estimated clonotype richness was generally found for naive subsets than for memory subsets.

TCR CDR3 regions were amplified from genomic DNA by multiplex PCR using the deep immunoSEQ assay. Extracted genomic DNA from each cell subset was distributed evenly across all wells of several immunoSEQ 96-well plates, and each plate was treated as a replicate. Each replicate PCR for sorted subsets received roughly 0.2 ug genomic DNA, equal to about 30,000 T cell genomes. Purified libraries were measured with a Qubit 3.0 fluorometer, size-checked on a Bioanalyzer 2100, and measured again with the KAPA Library Quantification kit. Every immunoSEQ 96-well plate was sequenced on a dedicated single-read 150-cycle Illumina NextSeq 550 flow cell. Per the original workflow: Because only junctional sequences without quality scores were contained in the immunoSEQ output, filtering matching that applied to full-length reads could not be performed. Sequences were annotated with PyIR, a Python wrapper for IgBLAST v1.9, and V/J genes and CDR3 were assigned using IMGT germline references. Reads were removed for weak V/J assignments (E-value above 1e-6), missing CDR3, stop codons, out-of-frame junctions, or ambiguous translated residues. V3J clonotypes were defined by identical inferred V gene, J gene, and CDR3 amino acid sequence. The percentage overlap between two repertoires was calculated by dividing the number of shared unique clonotypes by the size of the smaller repertoire. RTK rarefaction, the Chao1 estimator, and Recon v2.1 estimates of unobserved clonotypes were used to assess repertoire richness. Generation probabilities were computed with OLGA for all TCRbeta clonotypes obtained by the gDNA method from four donors. This immuneACCESS table, as held by TCRdb, lists in-frame sequences with V and J called but not all clones. Of the missing ones, under half trace to an unresolved V gene in checked studies; the others have no known cause. The V and J calls and clone size were taken over from that table, and D and trimming were inferred from the DNA. The sample contains around 2,100,000 clones, about 94% of them found a single time. Of the sample, more than 0.95% falls within the top ten clones.

The CDR3 holds 16 amino acids from the cysteine to the phenylalanine. The entry retains the CDR3 DNA only, 48 bases that are in frame from base 1. As encoded in the germline V gene, CDR1 is MNHNS while CDR2 is SASEGT. V loses 4 bases at its end and J loses 3 bases; junction bases beyond the gene matches: 7. CD8 naive samples were obtained by positive selection for CCR7 among CD45RO-negative cells, yielding a CD45RA+CCR7+ population from which TemRA cells were excluded. Donors were healthy HIV-negative adults with no recently reported acute infections or vaccinations. Only Caucasian adults living in Nashville, Tennessee, USA were represented among the donors. Blood was collected by leukapheresis, and PBMCs were isolated by Ficoll-Histopaque density gradient centrifugation and then cryopreserved in liquid nitrogen vapor phase. Analytical flow cytometry was used to check the purity and quantity of every magnetically sorted T cell population. Each sorted fraction had its genomic DNA isolated and then quantified by UV absorbance on a Nanodrop 2000c.

The rearrangement joined TRBV6-1 to TRBJ2-7, and 12 junction bases match TRBD2. The TCR was taken from a man between 18 and 35 years old in good health. Sequencing was done on a sample of naive CD8+ T cells sorted from blood. This specimen's cell subset or site label, interpreted: CD45RA+CCR7+. The CDR3 region reads CASSVLLAGGLYEQYF. Read as DNA, the sequence is TGTGCCAGCAGTGTGCTACTAGCGGGGGGACTCTACGAGCAGTACTTC.